Here is one T cell receptor beta chain with its context. The CDR3 is made up of 13 amino acids. The germline V gene encodes CDR1 SEHNR and CDR2 FQNEAQ (reference sequence). Trimming cost V 4 bases and J 7 bases, with 13 bases left between them. Produced via immunoSEQ multiplex PCR; TCRdb's table is partial and in-frame only. The top ten hold approximately 14% of the sample, which has about 95,000 clones, 88% seen once. The entry originates in a study of control samples from healthy donors and cancer patients. The specimen sequenced was blood. The sequence came from a woman aged 70-85 years in good health. The chain uses TRBV7-9 and TRBJ1-1; possible D gene TRBD1, 5 bases. The CDR3 region is CASSSRRGVEAFF. CDR3 nucleotides: TGTGCCAGCAGCTCTAGGAGAGGGGTTGAAGCTTTCTTT.